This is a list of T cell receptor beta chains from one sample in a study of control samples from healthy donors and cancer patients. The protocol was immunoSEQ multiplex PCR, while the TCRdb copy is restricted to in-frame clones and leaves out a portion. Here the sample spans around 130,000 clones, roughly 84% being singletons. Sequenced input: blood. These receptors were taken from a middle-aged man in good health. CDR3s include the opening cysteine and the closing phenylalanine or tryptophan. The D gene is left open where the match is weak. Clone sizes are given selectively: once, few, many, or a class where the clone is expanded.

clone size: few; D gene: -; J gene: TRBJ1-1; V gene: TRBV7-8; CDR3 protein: CASSLAMDVVKNTEAFF; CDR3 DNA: TGTGCCAGCAGCTTAGCCATGGACGTGGTGAAGAACACTGAAGCTTTCTTT
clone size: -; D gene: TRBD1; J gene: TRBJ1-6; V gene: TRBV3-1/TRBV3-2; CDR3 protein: CASSQDPTGKAYNSPLHF; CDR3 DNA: TGTGCCAGCAGCCAAGACCCGACAGGGAAAGCCTATAATTCACCCCTCCACTTT
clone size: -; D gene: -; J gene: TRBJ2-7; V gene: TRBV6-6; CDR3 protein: CASSWKGGYEQYF; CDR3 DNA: TGTGCCAGCAGTTGGAAAGGGGGCTACGAGCAGTACTTC
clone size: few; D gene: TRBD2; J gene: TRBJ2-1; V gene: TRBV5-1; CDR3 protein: CASSLFLGLAGNSNYNEQFF; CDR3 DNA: TGCGCCAGCAGCTTGTTTCTAGGACTAGCGGGGAACAGTAACTACAATGAGCAGTTCTTC
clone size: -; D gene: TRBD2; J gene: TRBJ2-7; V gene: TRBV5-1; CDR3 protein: CASSLSSGGAEQYF; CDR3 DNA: TGCGCCAGCAGCTTGAGTAGCGGGGGGGCCGAGCAGTACTTC
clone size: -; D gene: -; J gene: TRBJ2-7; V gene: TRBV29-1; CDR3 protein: CSVGGPRGEQYF; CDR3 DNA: TGCAGCGTTGGGGGACCTAGGGGTGAGCAGTACTTC
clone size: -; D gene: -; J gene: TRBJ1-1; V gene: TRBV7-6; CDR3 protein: CASTLTGGDTEAFF; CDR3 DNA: TGTGCCAGCACCCTGACAGGAGGGGACACTGAAGCTTTCTTT
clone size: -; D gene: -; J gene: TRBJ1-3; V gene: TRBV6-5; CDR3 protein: CASRRTSSGNTIYF; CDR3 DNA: TGTGCCAGCAGGAGGACTTCCTCTGGAAACACCATATATTTT
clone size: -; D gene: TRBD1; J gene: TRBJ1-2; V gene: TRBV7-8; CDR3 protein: CASSSWTGGGVGYTF; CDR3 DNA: TGTGCCAGCAGCTCCTGGACAGGAGGTGGGGTTGGCTACACCTTC
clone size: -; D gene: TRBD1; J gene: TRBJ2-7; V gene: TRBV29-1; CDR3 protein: CSPEPDRGHEQYF; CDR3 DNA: TGCAGCCCTGAGCCCGACAGGGGGCATGAGCAGTACTTC
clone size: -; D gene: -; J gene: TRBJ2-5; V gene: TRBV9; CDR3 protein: CASSVGGYGETQYF; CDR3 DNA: TGTGCCAGCAGCGTAGGAGGCTATGGGGAGACCCAGTACTTC
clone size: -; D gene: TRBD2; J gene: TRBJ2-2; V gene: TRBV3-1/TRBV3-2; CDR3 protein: CASGPRGGPGELFF; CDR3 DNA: TGTGCCAGCGGGCCGCGGGGGGGCCCCGGGGAGCTGTTTTTT
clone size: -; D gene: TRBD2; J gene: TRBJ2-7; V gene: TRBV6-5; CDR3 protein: CASTTAGDEQYF; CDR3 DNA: TGTGCCAGCACGACAGCGGGGGACGAGCAGTACTTC
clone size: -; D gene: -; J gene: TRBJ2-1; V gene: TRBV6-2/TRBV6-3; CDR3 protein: CASSLLGTEQFF; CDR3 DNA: TGTGCCAGCAGTCTACTCGGGACAGAGCAGTTCTTC
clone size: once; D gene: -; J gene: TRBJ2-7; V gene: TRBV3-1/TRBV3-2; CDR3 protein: CASSQVGLTYEQYF; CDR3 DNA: TGTGCCAGCAGCCAAGTCGGGCTGACCTACGAGCAGTACTTC
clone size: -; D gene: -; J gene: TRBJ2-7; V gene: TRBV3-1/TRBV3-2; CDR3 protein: CASSRRGRNYEQYF; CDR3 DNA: TGTGCCAGCAGCCGGCGGGGCAGAAACTACGAGCAGTACTTC
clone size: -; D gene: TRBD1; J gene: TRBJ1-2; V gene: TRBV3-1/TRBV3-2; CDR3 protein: CASSQRTGSGGYTF; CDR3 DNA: TGTGCCAGCAGCCAAAGGACAGGGAGTGGTGGCTACACCTTC
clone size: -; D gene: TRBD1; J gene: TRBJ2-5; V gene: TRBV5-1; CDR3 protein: CASSPTPGQGQETQYF; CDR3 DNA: TGCGCCAGCAGTCCCACTCCCGGACAGGGGCAAGAGACCCAGTACTTC